This T cell receptor (beta chain) was recovered during a study of T cells in Graves' hyperthyroidism and ophthalmopathy. The CDR3 totals 14 residues. Unmatched junction bases numbered 4, after V lost 1 base and J lost 2 bases. CDR1 is DFQATT and CDR2 is SNEGSKA in the germline V gene (reference sequence). This clonotype was seen a few times. Its target is unknown. Template material for amplifying TCR beta CDR3 regions consisted of RNA transcripts. An initial round of RT-PCR targeting the TCR CDR3 relied on the HTBI primer set. Using its own MiXCR run on the multiplex PCR reads, TCRdb lists one record per CDR3 protein. This sample has about 600,000 distinct CDR3 sequences, with around 16% found just once. Study-wide results and limits: Ophthalmopathy was model-predicted a median roughly 6.3 months pre-onset.

Exclusion criteria comprised uncontrolled infection, other autoimmune disease, pregnancy or lactation. Each diagnosis drew on symptoms, thyroxine, TRAb, thyroid ultrasound and orbital computed tomography findings. PBMCs came from about 10 ml fresh peripheral blood. The specimen sequenced was blood. This TCR was recovered from a woman in her 40s with Graves' ophthalmopathy. The V gene is TRBV20-1, the J gene TRBJ2-5; 7 bases agree with TRBD1. The CDR3 DNA is TGCAGTGCTAGAGTTCCGGGACAGCAAGAGACCCAGTACTTC. Protein: CSARVPGQQETQYF.